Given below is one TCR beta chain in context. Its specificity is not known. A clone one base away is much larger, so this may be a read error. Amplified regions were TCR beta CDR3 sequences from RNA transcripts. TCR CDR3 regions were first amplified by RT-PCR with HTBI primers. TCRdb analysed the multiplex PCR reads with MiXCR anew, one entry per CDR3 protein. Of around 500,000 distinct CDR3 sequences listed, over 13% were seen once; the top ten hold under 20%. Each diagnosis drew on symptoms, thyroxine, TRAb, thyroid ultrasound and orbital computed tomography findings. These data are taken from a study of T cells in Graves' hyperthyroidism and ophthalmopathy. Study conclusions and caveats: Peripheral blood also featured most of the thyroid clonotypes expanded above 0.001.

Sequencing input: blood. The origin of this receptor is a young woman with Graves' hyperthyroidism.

CDR3 bases: TGTGTCAGCAGCTTAGCGCGGGGGGAGCTGAACACTGAAGCTTTCTTT. Translated: CVSSLARGELNTEAFF. The gene calls are TRBV7-6 and TRBJ1-1; D may be TRBD1 (5 bases). The germline V gene has CDR1 SGHVS and CDR2 FNYEAQ. This CDR3 contains 16 residues. Complete variable domain (other parts from reference TRBV7-6 and TRBJ1-1): GAGVSQSPRYKVTKRGQDVALRCDPISGHVSLYWYRQALGQGPEFLTYFNYEAQQDKSGLPNDRFSAERPEGSISTLTIQRTEQRDSAMYRCVSSLARGELNTEAFFGQGTRLTVV.